Listed here are 23 T cell receptor beta chains from one sample, sequenced in a study of CD8 T cells in cerebrospinal fluid in Alzheimer's disease. TCRdb re-called the 10x single-cell sequencing reads; every CDR3 protein appears as one record, without DNA. The sample table sets out some 700 distinct CDR3 sequences. Sequences were obtained from cerebrospinal fluid. Receptor source: a human donor in good health.

The gene calls are TRBV6-1 and TRBJ2-1; without DNA, the TCRdb call of TRBD1 cannot be checked. The CDR3 is 15 residues long. Germline V gives CDR1 MNHNS, CDR2 SASEGT. The chain's CDR3 is CASTRGSRQNNEQFF.

In terms of frequency, this clonotype is medium-sized (0.01 to 0.1%). The V gene is TRBV28, the J gene TRBJ1-5; the TRBD1 assignment by TCRdb is unverifiable without DNA. Germline CDR1 and CDR2: MDHEN and SYDVKM. This CDR3 region has 16 residues. The CDR3 is CANGPGGTASNQPQHF.

This clonotype is labeled medium-sized based on frequency. The genes are TRBV27 and TRBJ1-2. This CDR3 is built from 14 residues. Germline V gene sequence: CDR1 MNHEY, CDR2 SMNVEV (reference sequence). The CDR3 loop reads CASTAGLPGGGYTF.

This clonotype shows up as medium-sized by frequency. This chain uses TRBV11-2 with TRBJ1-1; TCRdb calls TRBD1, which cannot be checked without DNA. Germline V gene sequence: CDR1 SGHAT, CDR2 FQNNGV. CDR3 length equals 13 residues. CDR3 region: CASSLEETGEAFF. Complete variable domain (other parts from reference TRBV11-2 and TRBJ1-1): EAGVAQSPRYKIIEKRQSVAFWCNPISGHATLYWYQQILGQGPKLLIQFQNNGVVDDSQLPKDRFSAERLKGVDSTLKIQPAKLEDSAVYLCASSLEETGEAFFGQGTRLTVV.

This clonotype registers medium-sized by frequency. The CDR3 sequence is CASNPFTSGGQFGPNEQFF. This sequence joins TRBV6-6 and TRBJ2-1; the TRBD2 assignment by TCRdb is unverifiable without DNA. The CDR3 sequence is 19 residues long. Per the germline V gene, CDR1 is MNHNY and CDR2 is SVGAGI (reference sequence).

This clonotype is deemed large by its frequency. The chain combines TRBV7-2 with TRBJ2-7; TCRdb selects TRBD2, and the lack of DNA leaves this call unchecked. Germline-derived CDR1 and CDR2 are SGHTA and FQGNSA. This CDR3 comprises 17 residues. The CDR3 region is CASSLGRPGTPTYEQYF.

The chain combines TRBV19 with TRBJ1-2; TCRdb's D gene call, TRBD1, goes unchecked for lack of DNA. This CDR3 has 14 amino acids. The germline CDR1 and CDR2 sequences are LNHDA and SQIVND (reference sequence). Here the CDR3 reads CASSSSTGGYGYTF. Looking up the rest from reference TRBV19 and TRBJ1-2 gives the full variable domain: DGGITQSPKYLFRKEGQNVTLSCEQNLNHDAMYWYRQDPGQGLRLIYYSQIVNDFQKGDIAEGYSVSREKKESFPLTVTSAQKNPTAFYLCASSSSTGGYGYTFGSGTRLTVV.

This clonotype is identified as medium-sized from frequency. CDR3 sequence reads: CASSFGGPPDTQYF. The chain uses TRBV5-4 and TRBJ2-3; TCRdb's assignment of TRBD1 cannot be checked, as there is no DNA. CDR1 and CDR2 from the germline V gene are SGHNT and YYREEE (reference sequence). The CDR3 runs to 14 residues.

The chain's CDR3 is CASSLSRTGWQVETQYF. The chain is built from TRBV5-5 and TRBJ2-5; TCRdb reports TRBD1, a call that lacks DNA to check it against. Germline lookup yields CDR1 SGHKS and CDR2 YYEKEE (reference sequence). This CDR3 contains 17 residues.

Considering frequency, this clonotype is medium-sized. This chain links TRBV3-1 with TRBJ2-3. The CDR3 has 14 amino acids. Germline V CDR1 and CDR2: LGHDT, YNNKEL (reference sequence). CDR3 sequence reads: CASTFAASTDTQYF.

By frequency, this clonotype is medium-sized (0.01 to 0.1%). The chain links TRBV24-1 to TRBJ2-5; lacking DNA, the TRBD1 call made by TCRdb goes unchecked. Looked up from germline, CDR1 is KGHDR and CDR2 is SFDVKD. The CDR3 spans 14 residues. CDR3 loop: CATSDPLQGETQYF.

This clonotype shows up as medium-sized by frequency. The chain's CDR3 is CSARDIGSSGNTIYF. V gene TRBV20-1 combines with J gene TRBJ1-3. Germline CDR1 is DFQATT and CDR2 is SNEGSKA (reference sequence). The length of the CDR3 is 15 residues.

This clonotype counts as medium-sized by frequency. The chain couples TRBV10-1 to TRBJ2-7; the D call of TRBD1 rests on TCRdb alone, since no DNA is present to check it. The CDR3 extends over 13 amino acids. The germline V gene has CDR1 WNHNN and CDR2 SYGVQD (reference sequence). Here the CDR3 reads CASSGDSSYEQYF.

This clonotype is medium-sized by frequency. The chain joins TRBV5-8 to TRBJ2-1. The CDR3 has 12 amino acids. Germline values: CDR1 SGHTS, CDR2 YDEGEE. The CDR3 region is CASSWGVNEQFF.

This clonotype is labeled medium-sized based on frequency. The CDR3 is CASSPGGNGYTF. This chain joins TRBV12-3 or TRBV12-4 and TRBJ1-2; the TRBD1 assignment by TCRdb is unverifiable without DNA. There are 12 residues in the CDR3.

According to its frequency, this clonotype is medium-sized. The V and J genes are TRBV7-2 and TRBJ1-1; TCRdb's D call, TRBD1, is unchecked because there is no DNA. Per germline, CDR1 SGHTA and CDR2 FQGNSA. The CDR3 loop spans 13 amino acids. The CDR3 sequence is CASSLGGTTEAFF.

This clonotype is classed as large (0.1 to 1%) by frequency. The V gene is TRBV5-6, the J gene TRBJ2-5. Looked up from germline, CDR1 is SGHDT and CDR2 is YYEEEE. The CDR3 extends over 12 amino acids. The CDR3 is CASSLFLETQYF.

This clonotype is identified as large (0.1 to 1%) from frequency. The rearrangement links TRBV14 to TRBJ1-2; lacking DNA, the TRBD1 call made by TCRdb goes unchecked. This CDR3 spans 17 amino acids. CDR1 SGHDN and CDR2 FVKESK come from the germline V gene. The CDR3 sequence is CASSQAETGVRAGGYTF.

According to its frequency, this clonotype is medium-sized (0.01 to 0.1%). V is TRBV28 and J is TRBJ2-5; with no DNA, the TCRdb D assignment of TRBD1 cannot be verified. Germline lookup yields CDR1 MDHEN and CDR2 SYDVKM. The CDR3 runs 14 residues. The chain's CDR3 is CASSNRDNKETQYF.

In terms of frequency, this clonotype is large (0.1 to 1%). The J gene is TRBJ1-4, the V gene TRBV6-5. This CDR3 is built from 15 residues. From germline, CDR1 is MNHEY and CDR2 SVGAGI. This CDR3 is CASSTRVSGNEKLFF.

This clonotype shows up as large by frequency. This sequence joins TRBV7-6 and TRBJ2-2; TCRdb names TRBD1, which stays unverified in the absence of DNA. The CDR3 extends over 14 amino acids. Germline V gene data show CDR1 as SGHVS and CDR2 as FNYEAQ. The CDR3 protein is CASSRDQGTGELFF.

The CDR3 region is CASSLEEQGRSGAFF. J is TRBJ1-1 and V is TRBV12-3 or TRBV12-4; TCRdb calls TRBD1, which cannot be checked without DNA. The CDR3 length is 15 residues.

By frequency, this clonotype registers medium-sized. The chain carries TRBV5-1 and TRBJ1-2. Germline CDR1 and CDR2: SGHRS and YFSETQ. CDR3 length: 13 residues. The CDR3 region is CASSLAGDYGYTF.